What follows are 16 T cell receptor beta chains derived from one specimen sequenced in a study of T cells in Graves' hyperthyroidism and ophthalmopathy. TCR beta CDR3 regions were amplified from RNA transcripts. During a first-round RT-PCR of the TCR CDR3, the HTBI primer set was used. TCRdb reprocessed the multiplex PCR reads with MiXCR, giving one entry per CDR3 protein. The sample lists 300,000 or so distinct CDR3 sequences, roughly 15% occurring once. The sample consisted of blood. Source of these receptors: a man aged 30 to 45 with Graves' hyperthyroidism.

The V gene is TRBV24-1, the J gene TRBJ1-2, with D perhaps matching TRBD1 (5 bases). V was shortened by 1 base and J by 6 bases, with 5 bases between the two germline ends. The CDR3 runs to 12 residues. Per germline, CDR1 KGHDR and CDR2 SFDVKD. The CDR3 DNA is TGTGCCACCAGTGATTTCAGGGATGGCTACACCTTC. Encoded protein: CATSDFRDGYTF.

The chain couples TRBV28 to TRBJ1-1; D uncertain. The germline V gene encodes CDR1 MDHEN and CDR2 SYDVKM. The CDR3 is 13 amino acids. V lost 8 bases and J lost 3, with 13 bases in between. Here the CDR3 reads CASHSYVYTEAFF. In nucleotides, the CDR3 is TGTGCCAGCCACAGTTACGTTTACACTGAAGCTTTCTTT.

The V and J genes are TRBV20-1 and TRBJ2-1; D is unclear. V lost 3 bases, J lost 0 bases, and 9 bases lay in between. This CDR3 has 14 residues. CDR1 and CDR2 (germline): DFQATT, SNEGSKA (reference sequence). In nucleotides, the CDR3 is TGCAGTGCTAGGGGCAGACTCTCCTACAATGAGCAGTTCTTC. Its protein is CSARGRLSYNEQFF.

This clonotype was observed at least ten times. CDR3 nucleotide sequence: TGTGCCTGGAGTTTGACAGGCAATCAGCCCCAGCATTTT. Translated, it gives CAWSLTGNQPQHF. J is TRBJ1-5 and V is TRBV30; tentatively, D is TRBD1 (5 bases). V lost 2 bases to trimming and J lost 2 bases, with 7 bases between them. CDR3 length: 13 amino acids. From germline, CDR1 is GTSNPN and CDR2 SVGIG (reference sequence). The full variable domain, rest sourced from reference TRBV30 and TRBJ1-5, is SQTIHQWPATLVQPVGSPLSLECTVEGTSNPNLYWYRQAAGRGLQLLFYSVGIGQISSEVPQNLSASRPQDRQFILSSKKLLLSDSGFYLCAWSLTGNQPQHFGDGTRLSIL.

To note about this clonotype: A read error is possible here, since a much larger clone lies one base away. The chain recombines TRBV5-6 with TRBJ2-7; D may be TRBD1 (6 bases). The CDR3 has 14 amino acids. V was trimmed by 0 bases and J by 5 bases, leaving 12 bases between them. Germline V lookup: CDR1 SGHDT, CDR2 YYEEEE. This chain's CDR3 is CASSLGDRFHEQYF. CDR3 DNA sequence: TGTGCCAGCAGCTTGGGAGACAGGTTCCACGAGCAGTACTTC.

This chain uses TRBV6-1 with TRBJ1-2, with 7 bases aligning to TRBD1. This CDR3 has 16 amino acids. Germline CDR1 reads MNHNS; CDR2 reads SASEGT. Trimming cost V 5 bases and J 5 bases; bases outside gene matches: 14. In DNA form, the CDR3 reads TGTGCCAGCAGTTTGGACCGGGACAGATACCTATATGGCTACACCTTC. As protein: CASSLDRDRYLYGYTF.

The table lists this clonotype with a few counts. V gene TRBV7-9 combines with J gene TRBJ2-5; 8 nucleotides match TRBD1. The trim removed 3 bases at V and 6 bases at J, leaving 6 bases unmatched. CDR3 length equals 14 residues. The germline gives CDR1 SEHNR, CDR2 FQNEAQ (reference sequence). CDR3 DNA: TGTGCCAGCAGCTTGACAGGGGTCGGTCAGACCCAGTACTTC. Translated, it gives CASSLTGVGQTQYF.

The rearrangement uses TRBV19 and TRBJ1-2, with 7 bases that match TRBD1. Per germline, CDR1 LNHDA and CDR2 SQIVND (reference sequence). J was trimmed by 5 bases and V by 9 bases; bases with no gene match: 9. The CDR3 has 13 amino acids. CDR3 amino acids: CASRQGMAYGYTF. CDR3 bases: TGTGCCAGCCGACAGGGAATGGCGTATGGCTACACCTTC.

Many counts were recorded for this clonotype. The genes are TRBV11-2 and TRBJ2-1; 7 bases match TRBD2. The germline CDR1 and CDR2 sequences are SGHAT and FQNNGV. V trimming: 1 base; J trimming: 2 bases; junction bases outside the gene matches: 5. The CDR3 covers 16 residues. CDR3 residues: CASSLVVAGAYNEQFF. The CDR3 DNA sequence: TGTGCCAGCAGCTTAGTAGTGGCGGGGGCCTACAATGAGCAGTTCTTC.

V usage is TRBV15 and J usage is TRBJ2-5; either TRBD1 or TRBD2 may supply D (5 bases each). Trimming left V 6 bases short and J 5 bases short, with 16 bases between. The CDR3 loop spans 14 amino acids. Germline V gene lookup returns CDR1 LNHNV and CDR2 YYDKDF (reference sequence). The CDR3 region is CATSPGRWGETQYF. CDR3 bases: TGTGCCACCAGTCCGGGACGCTGGGGGGAGACCCAGTACTTC.

This clonotype has only a few counts. The chain carries TRBV11-3 and TRBJ1-1; D is possibly TRBD1 (5 bases). CDR1 and CDR2 (germline): SGHNT, YENEEA. The CDR3 is 12 amino acids. V dropped 10 bases and J dropped 2 bases, with 11 bases sitting between them. The DNA of the CDR3 is TGTGCCACCCAGACAGATAACACTGAAGCTTTCTTT. This encodes CATQTDNTEAFF.

This clonotype was picked up many times. This chain connects TRBV7-3 to TRBJ2-2; D may correspond to TRBD1 or TRBD2 (6 bases each). The CDR3 is 16 residues long. V dropped 6 bases and J dropped 4 bases, with 18 bases sitting between them. The V gene's germline CDR1 is SGHTA and CDR2 FQGTGA. DNA of the CDR3: TGTGCCAGCAGTCAAATGGGGGGCTCTCGCACCGGGGAGCTGTTTTTT. Protein sequence: CASSQMGGSRTGELFF.

The J gene is TRBJ1-2, the V gene TRBV6-2 or TRBV6-3; D unresolved. V was shortened by 0 bases and J by 7 bases, with 12 bases between the two germline ends. Germline assignment: CDR1 MNHEY and CDR2 SVGEGT. CDR3 length: 14 residues. The CDR3 DNA sequence: TGTGCCAGCAGTTACTCGGAAAAGTATTTTGGCTACACCTTC. Amino acids: CASSYSEKYFGYTF.

This clonotype has a count of ten or more. The V gene is TRBV7-9, the J gene TRBJ2-2; D might be TRBD1 (5 bases). The CDR3 is 15 amino acids. Germline CDR1 is SEHNR and CDR2 is FQNEAQ (reference sequence). Trimming took off 3 bases at V and 0 bases at J, with 8 bases between the two ends. CDR3 protein: CASSFGAPNTGELFF. The CDR3 nucleotides are TGTGCCAGCAGCTTTGGGGCTCCGAACACCGGGGAGCTGTTTTTT.

This clonotype has a count of ten or more. The chain carries TRBV2 and TRBJ2-1; no clear D. CDR3 length equals 11 residues. Trimming took off 7 bases at V and 4 bases at J, with 5 bases between the two ends. Looked up from germline, CDR1 is SNHLY and CDR2 is FYNNEI. CDR3: CASTEYNEQFF. The CDR3 nucleotides are TGTGCCAGCACCGAATACAATGAGCAGTTCTTC.

In this sample, this clonotype turned up a few times. The chain is built from TRBV9 and TRBJ2-7, with TRBD2 matching over 9 bases. V shed 3 bases and J 2 bases; nucleotides not matched to a gene: 9. The length of the CDR3 is 16 residues. The germline gives CDR1 SGDLS, CDR2 YYNGEE. As DNA, the CDR3 is TGTGCCAGCAGCGCAAATACACTAGCGGGCACCTACGAGCAGTACTTC. Residues: CASSANTLAGTYEQYF.